This TCR beta chain came from a study of cytomegalovirus exposure and HLA in healthy donors (dated by TCRdb to 2015 to 2018). Broadly, across the study: According to a later analysis, one platform produced both the 120 validation repertoires and the 666 repertoires of the first cohort. To predict cytomegalovirus infection status, the study combined high-throughput TCR immunosequencing, statistical association of individual TCRs with disease status, and machine learning. Besides the first cohort of some 670 subjects, a separate validation cohort made up of 120 different subjects was used. The study was designed to test whether signatures of past pathogen exposure could be identified by cataloging public T cell receptors.

The CDR3 runs 13 amino acids, cysteine and phenylalanine included. Of the read, only the CDR3 DNA is kept; its 39 bases are in frame from base 1. The trim is 6 bases for V and 4 bases for J, with a gap of 12 bases between the germline ends. The germline V gene specifies MNHEY as CDR1 and SVGAGI as CDR2. What the work shows at the level of the full study, not this receptor alone: Most TCR sequences were observed very rarely across donors, whereas some public TCRs were present in many individuals. Of the cluster scores, 85% to 95% were above 0 in a later analysis, which found that TCRs clustered in the first cohort also tended to co-occur in the 120 or so validation repertoires. The authors suggested that the approach could potentially be generalized to other disease states and immunological phenotypes. In the study, approximately 160 TCR beta chains were listed as associated with cytomegalovirus. Three of the identified cytomegalovirus-associated TCR beta chains were confirmed in vitro to be specific for cytomegalovirus antigens. Cytomegalovirus status was reported to be diagnosed by the classifier with high specificity and sensitivity in both the original and validation cohorts. A later analysis had no HLA typing for the validation cohort, so co-occurrence there was scored across all 110 or so repertoires.

About this clone: The specificity of this receptor is unknown. Base qualities are missing; no much larger clone stands one base away.

The library was obtained by the immunoSEQ multiplex PCR assay. Regarding the original processing steps: A statistical classification framework was developed to diagnose cytomegalovirus status using the catalog of TCR beta chain sequences. What TCRdb holds here is the immuneACCESS table cut down to in-frame rearrangements. Part of the clones is not present; checked against another copy, under half of the missing clones reflect an unresolved V gene, and the others are unexplained. Clonal size and the V and J genes are those of that table, whereas D and trimming came from the DNA. A total of hundreds of thousands of clones appear in this sample, about 90% of them only once. The ten largest account for around 12% of the sample. Separate from the approximately 670-subject first cohort, the validation cohort of roughly 130 subjects was the group to which the donors belonged.

This receptor was identified in a man aged 18 to 29 in good health and CMV-seropositive. Sequenced sample: PBMCs. The chain employs TRBV6-5 and TRBJ1-2; matching of 6 bases hints at TRBD1 as the D gene. Here the CDR3 is given as CASSPGQFYGYTF. The DNA sequence is TGTGCCAGCAGCCCAGGACAGTTCTATGGCTACACCTTC.